This TCR beta chain was retrieved from a study of T cells in localized non-small cell lung cancer. The study, taken as a whole, reports: Uninvolved adjacent lung had higher T cell clonality than tumor and all other tissues.

Profiled with immunoSEQ multiplex PCR; TCRdb holds only in-frame clones, not every one. In the table there are tens of thousands of clones, 88% of which are singletons. As for this clone: What it binds is not known.

The CDR3 runs 19 residues. V lost 9 bases, J lost 0 bases, and 27 bases lay in between. The gene calls are TRBV23-1 and TRBJ2-4, with D perhaps being TRBD1 or TRBD2 (5 bases each). TRBV23-1 is an ORF; its function is uncertain. The source was peripheral blood, collected before any cancer treatment. The source of this sequence is a woman between 35 and 70 years old with stage I lung adenocarcinoma. The CDR3 DNA sequence: TGCGCCAGGGACACCTATCCCCTATGGGGGATGATAGCCAAAAACATTCAGTACTTC. It yields the protein CARDTYPLWGMIAKNIQYF.